Listed below are T cell receptor beta chains from one sample, sequenced in a study of chemoradiotherapy in HPV16-positive cancers. Sequenced by immunoSEQ multiplex PCR; TCRdb stores in-frame clones only, minus some. The sample has around 17,000 clones, roughly nine tenths seen once. The sequences come from blood, collected from a patient who underwent chemoradiotherapy. The origin of the receptors is a human donor with HPV-associated anogenital cancer. The CDR3 runs from the conserved cysteine through the conserved F or W. A D gene is named only where the DNA matches it firmly. Rows may omit the clone size; those that give it use once, few, many or a size class.

d_call j_call v_call clone_size cdr3_nt cdr3_aa
. TRBJ2-7 TRBV4-2 . TGTGCCAGCAGCCAACCCTCCGACCGAAGCCCGAGGAACGAGCAGTACTTC CASSQPSDRSPRNEQYF
. TRBJ1-2 TRBV20-1 once TGCAGTGCACCTACAGGTGGCGGCTACACCTTC CSAPTGGGYTF
. TRBJ1-5 TRBV6-5 . TGTGCCAGCAGTTACTCCCGGGGGGGTGGTCAGCCCCAGCATTTT CASSYSRGGGQPQHF
. TRBJ2-1 TRBV4-2 once TGTGCCAGCAGCCAAGAAAGCCTGGGGAGCTCCTACAATGAGCAGTTCTTC CASSQESLGSSYNEQFF
. TRBJ2-3 TRBV6-5 . TGTGCCAGCAGCGACGGGGGTGGGGATACGCAGTATTTT CASSDGGGDTQYF
. TRBJ2-7 TRBV7-8 . TGTGCCAGCAGCTTAGCGGGCGAGCAGTACTTC CASSLAGEQYF
. TRBJ2-3 TRBV6-5 . TGTGCCAGCAGTAGCAGGTCCTTCACAGATACGCAGTATTTT CASSSRSFTDTQYF
. TRBJ1-1 TRBV6-1 . TGTGCCAGCAGTGTCTCCGGGACGAACACTGAAGCTTTCTTT CASSVSGTNTEAFF
TRBD1 TRBJ2-7 TRBV27 . TGTGCCAGCAGTTTCTCCGGGACAGCAACCTACGAGCAGTACTTC CASSFSGTATYEQYF
. TRBJ1-5 TRBV7-2 . TGTGCCAGCAGCCTGGACAGCGGAGATCAGCCCCAGCATTTT CASSLDSGDQPQHF
TRBD2 TRBJ2-3 TRBV7-8 . TGTGCCAGCAGCTACGTGGGGGGGTTCTCAACAGATACGCAGTATTTT CASSYVGGFSTDTQYF
. TRBJ1-1 TRBV5-6 . TGTGCCAGCAGCTTGGCCGCGACTGAAGCTTTCTTT CASSLAATEAFF
. TRBJ1-2 TRBV4-1 . TGCGCCAGCAGCCAAGGCGAGAGCAGGACTTATGGCTACACCTTC CASSQGESRTYGYTF
TRBD2 TRBJ2-7 TRBV7-2 . TGTGCCAGCAGCTTAGGAGCTAGCGGGCTAACCTCCGGGTACGAGCAGTACTTC CASSLGASGLTSGYEQYF
. TRBJ1-5 TRBV5-6 . TGTGCCAGCAGCACCCATGCGTCAGGGAGCAATCAGCCCCAGCATTTT CASSTHASGSNQPQHF
. TRBJ2-1 TRBV28 . TGTGCCGCCCTGGGGGCCGGCTCCTACAATGAGCAGTTCTTC CAALGAGSYNEQFF
TRBD2 TRBJ2-1 TRBV10-3 . TGTGCCATCACCGCGGGAGAGAGAAATGAGCAGTTCTTC CAITAGERNEQFF
. TRBJ2-1 TRBV2 . TGTGCCAGCAGTCCAACACTCTCCTACAATGAGCAGTTCTTC CASSPTLSYNEQFF
. TRBJ2-1 TRBV9 . TGTGCCAGCAGCGTAGAAGGGGGGCTCTACAATGAGCAGTTCTTC CASSVEGGLYNEQFF
. TRBJ2-7 TRBV4-1 . TGCGCCAGCAGCCAAGATGATATCTCCTACGAGCAGTACTTC CASSQDDISYEQYF
. TRBJ1-1 TRBV12-5 . TGTGCTAGTGGTCCTAACCTCGGACGGACTGAAGCTTTCTTT CASGPNLGRTEAFF
TRBD1 TRBJ1-4 TRBV10-3 medium-sized TGTGCCATCAGTGGAGGGGGCAATGAAAAACTGTTTTTT CAISGGGNEKLFF
. TRBJ1-2 TRBV5-1 once TGCGCCAGCAGCTCCCAGGGGAGGGATGGCTACACCTTC CASSSQGRDGYTF
. TRBJ2-5 TRBV5-1 . TGCGCCAGCAGCGACTCGGAAGAGACCCAGTACTTC CASSDSEETQYF
. TRBJ1-5 TRBV10-2 . TGCGCCAGCAGTGAAATTGCAGGGGGCAATCAGCCCCAGCATTTT CASSEIAGGNQPQHF
TRBD1 TRBJ1-6 TRBV2 . TGTGCCAGCAGTGGACAGGGTGGGTCACCCCTCCACTTT CASSGQGGSPLHF
TRBD2 TRBJ2-3 TRBV28 once TGTGCCAGCAGTTTTCGCGCGGGAGCAACAGATACGCAGTATTTT CASSFRAGATDTQYF
. TRBJ2-7 TRBV5-4 . TGTGCCAGCAGCCTTAGGGGGGGAAATGAGCAGTACTTC CASSLRGGNEQYF
. TRBJ2-7 TRBV28 . TGTGCCAGCATCACTTGGGGGGCCCCTTACGAGCAGTACTTC CASITWGAPYEQYF
. TRBJ1-1 TRBV6-6 . TGTGCCAGCAGGGACTTGCGGGGCCCCACAGGAGAAGCTTTCTTT CASRDLRGPTGEAFF
. TRBJ1-1 TRBV5-1 . TGCGCCAGCAGCGCGCACAGGATGAACACTGAAGCTTTCTTT CASSAHRMNTEAFF
. TRBJ2-3 TRBV27 . TGTGCCAGCAGTTCGTGGGCATCGGGGAGCACAGATACGCAGTATTTT CASSSWASGSTDTQYF
. TRBJ1-2 TRBV28 . TGTGCCAGCAGAGGCGCCCCGGAGGGCTACACCTTC CASRGAPEGYTF
TRBD2 TRBJ2-3 TRBV15 . TGTGCCACCAGCGCGGGAGGTGGGACAGATACGCAGTATTTT CATSAGGGTDTQYF
. TRBJ2-2 TRBV15 . TGTGCCACCAGCAGACATAGGGCGCTTAACACCGGGGAGCTGTTTTTT CATSRHRALNTGELFF
. TRBJ1-1 TRBV10-2 . TGCGCCAGCCGGGGAGCAGGAGAAGCTTTCTTT CASRGAGEAFF
. TRBJ2-3 TRBV6-5 . TGTGCCAGCAGTTACGATTGGGGAAGCACAGATACGCAGTATTTT CASSYDWGSTDTQYF
TRBD1 TRBJ2-1 TRBV11-3 . TGTGCCAGCAGCTTAGAGGGGGCTTGGGGGACAGAGTATATCAATGAGCAGTTCTTC CASSLEGAWGTEYINEQFF
. TRBJ1-1 TRBV11-3 . TGTGCCAGCAGCTCAACCGGGAGGAACACTGAAGCTTTCTTT CASSSTGRNTEAFF
. TRBJ1-4 TRBV18 once TGTGCCAGCTCACCTTTGTCAACTAATGAAAAACTGTTTTTT CASSPLSTNEKLFF
. TRBJ1-1 TRBV7-9 once TGTGCCAGCAGCTTAGGTAATGCGAACACTGAAGCTTTCTTT CASSLGNANTEAFF
TRBD1 TRBJ2-7 TRBV23-1 . TGCGCCAGCAGTCAAGTGGGGACAGTCTACGAGCAGTACTTC CASSQVGTVYEQYF
. TRBJ1-1 TRBV13 once TGTGCCAGCAGCTTTTTGACAAACACTGAAGCTTTCTTT CASSFLTNTEAFF
TRBD2 TRBJ2-3 TRBV27 . TGTGCCAGCAGTTTAGGGCTCGGGGGGGCAGATACGCAGTATTTT CASSLGLGGADTQYF
TRBD2 TRBJ2-3 TRBV28 . TGTGCCAGCAGTTCGGGTAGCGGGGGGGCCGTCCCCCCAGATACGCAGTATTTT CASSSGSGGAVPPDTQYF
. TRBJ1-2 TRBV20-1 . TGCAGTGCTAGGAACTATGGCTACACCTTC CSARNYGYTF
. TRBJ1-1 TRBV27 . TGTGCCAGCAGTTTTGGGTACTCGGGGGGCGGCACTGAAGCTTTCTTT CASSFGYSGGGTEAFF
. TRBJ2-7 TRBV18 once TGTGCCAGCTCACCACCAGGGAACTACGAGCAGTACTTC CASSPPGNYEQYF
TRBD1 TRBJ1-5 TRBV6-1 . TGTGCCAGCAGAGAAACAGGGGGTCTTAATCAGCCCCAGCATTTT CASRETGGLNQPQHF
. TRBJ2-3 TRBV5-4 . TGTGCCAGCAGCTGGGGTCTAGCGACCACAGATACGCAGTATTTT CASSWGLATTDTQYF